Presented here are 20 T cell receptor beta chains from one specimen sequenced in a study of cytotoxic CD8 clonotypes in ibrutinib-treated CLL. The table came from immunoSEQ multiplex PCR; TCRdb's copy has only in-frame clones and leaves some out. This table has 150,000 to 200,000 clones, roughly 77% appearing once. This specimen was PBMCs, taken after 12 months of ibrutinib treatment. The origin of the receptors is a human donor with chronic lymphocytic leukemia.

Here the CDR3 DNA reads TGTGCCAGCAGCAAAGTACGGTTTGGGTTTTACCAAGACAGGGTGCTTAACAATGAGCAGTTCTTC. As protein: CASSKVRFGFYQDRVLNNEQFF. V is TRBV21-1 and J is TRBJ2-1; no DNA check was done on the table's D call, TRBD1. TRBV21-1 is recorded as a pseudogene. This CDR3 has 22 residues.

The chain links TRBV7-2 to TRBJ2-1; TRBD2 agrees at 7 bases. Trimming removed 2 bases from V and 8 bases from J; junction bases left unmatched: 9. The V gene's germline CDR1 is SGHTA and CDR2 FQGNSA. CDR3 length: 15 residues. The CDR3 nucleotides read TGTGCCAGCAGCTTATTTTTGGGGACTACATATGAGCAGTTCTTC. Amino acids: CASSLFLGTTYEQFF.

The gene calls are TRBV2 and TRBJ1-6; 12 positions match TRBD1. Looked up from germline, CDR1 is SNHLY and CDR2 is FYNNEI. The CDR3 is 17 amino acids. J lost 1 base, V lost 6 bases, and 4 bases had no gene match. This CDR3 reads CASRGDRGQSYNSPLHF. Here the CDR3 DNA reads TGTGCCAGCAGGGGGGACAGGGGGCAATCCTATAATTCACCCCTCCACTTT.

The chain recombines TRBV28 with TRBJ1-3; D may be TRBD1 (5 bases). The germline gives CDR1 MDHEN, CDR2 SYDVKM. The V end lost 2 bases, the J end lost 4 bases, and 9 bases lay between the germline ends. This CDR3 is built from 14 residues. CDR3 nucleotide sequence: TGTGCCAGCAGTTTACGGGGCTACGGAAACACCATATATTTT. It is translated as CASSLRGYGNTIYF.

As DNA, the CDR3 is TGTGCCACCAGCAGAGTCCCGACCGGGGGTCCCAATCAGCCCCAGCATTTT. This gives the protein CATSRVPTGGPNQPQHF. The chain couples TRBV15 to TRBJ1-5; TRBD1 might be the D (5 bases). V was pared by 1 base and J by 3 bases, with 16 bases between. CDR3 length equals 17 residues. CDR1 LNHNV and CDR2 YYDKDF come from the germline V gene (reference sequence).

The genes are TRBV19 and TRBJ2-3, with D possibly being TRBD1 (5 bases). This CDR3 is 14 amino acids long. Germline V gene lookup returns CDR1 LNHDA and CDR2 SQIVND (reference sequence). Trimming took off 6 bases at V and 0 bases at J, with 10 bases between the two ends. The DNA of the CDR3 is TGTGCCAGTAGGGCAGGGCCTAGCACAGATACGCAGTATTTT. It translates to CASRAGPSTDTQYF.

J is TRBJ1-4 and V is TRBV7-9; D unresolved. Germline-derived CDR1 and CDR2 are SEHNR and FQNEAQ (reference sequence). CDR3 length equals 17 residues. V shed 5 bases and J shed 0 bases, with 16 bases lying between them. The DNA of the CDR3 is TGTGCCAGCAGCGCTCCCCGGGCAGAGACAACTAATGAAAAACTGTTTTTT. It translates to CASSAPRAETTNEKLFF.

The chain combines TRBV7-9 with TRBJ1-5; 8 positions agree with TRBD1. CDR1 and CDR2 (germline): SEHNR, FQNEAQ (reference sequence). V shed 1 base and J 5 bases; nucleotides not matched to a gene: 4. The CDR3 length is 15 residues. CDR3 bases: TGTGCCAGCAGCTTAGGACCCAGGGGGCATCAGCCCCAGCATTTT. Amino acids: CASSLGPRGHQPQHF.

The rearrangement links TRBV2 to TRBJ1-3; 7 positions agree with TRBD1. The CDR3 contains 16 residues. J gave up 0 bases and V 7 bases, and 9 bases lay outside the gene matches. CDR1 is SNHLY and CDR2 is FYNNEI in the germline V gene. CDR3 protein: CASIYDRASSGNTIYF. CDR3 sequence (DNA): TGTGCCAGCATCTACGACAGGGCATCCTCTGGAAACACCATATATTTT.

V and J are TRBV11-2 and TRBJ1-3; D ambiguous. Germline values: CDR1 SGHAT, CDR2 FQNNGV. The V end was cut by 2 bases, the J end by 0 bases, with 8 bases between. The CDR3 spans 15 residues. CDR3 sequence (DNA): TGTGCCAGCAGCTTAATAGGGTTCTCTGGAAACACCATATATTTT. Encoded protein: CASSLIGFSGNTIYF. The full variable domain, in which reference TRBV11-2 and TRBJ1-3 provide the parts outside the CDR3, is EAGVAQSPRYKIIEKRQSVAFWCNPISGHATLYWYQQILGQGPKLLIQFQNNGVVDDSQLPKDRFSAERLKGVDSTLKIQPAKLEDSAVYLCASSLIGFSGNTIYFGEGSWLTVV.

Worth noting for this clone: The junction does not match germline at one end; this may be a read error. The chain couples TRBV7-2 to TRBJ2-5; 10 bases agree with TRBD2. Germline CDR1 and CDR2: SGHTA and FQGNSA. The CDR3 sequence is 14 residues long. The CDR3 sequence: CASSLAGDVETQYF. CDR3 in DNA: TGTGCCAGCAGCCTAGCGGGAGATGTCGAGACCCAGTACTTC. Drawing the rest from reference TRBV7-2 and TRBJ2-5, the complete variable domain is GAGVSQSPSNKVTEKGKDVELRCDPISGHTALYWYRQSLGQGLEFLIYFQGNSAPDKSGLPSDRFSAERTGGSVSTLTIQRTQQEDSAVYLCASSLAGDVETQYFGPGTRLLVL.

The rearrangement joins TRBV28 to TRBJ1-5; TRBD1 is a possible D gene (5 bases). Trimming took off 5 bases at V and 1 base at J, with 12 bases between the two ends. The length of the CDR3 is 15 residues. The germline V gene encodes CDR1 MDHEN and CDR2 SYDVKM. CDR3 coding DNA: TGTGCCAGCAGTAACCCGACAGCGAGCAATCAGCCCCAGCATTTT. Protein product: CASSNPTASNQPQHF.

CDR3 sequence reads: CASSPRPAPSYEQYF. The DNA for the CDR3 is TGTGCCAGCTCTCCCAGACCCGCCCCGAGCTACGAGCAGTACTTC. This rearrangement joins TRBV18 to TRBJ2-7, with D hard to call. The V and J ends lost 6 bases and 3 bases respectively, with 18 bases between them. Germline assignment: CDR1 KGHSH and CDR2 LQKENI. The CDR3 totals 15 residues.

There are a few counts of this clone. The chain is built from TRBV5-5 and TRBJ2-2; D perhaps matches TRBD1 (6 bases). This CDR3 is 14 amino acids long. Germline V lookup: CDR1 SGHKS, CDR2 YYEKEE (reference sequence). Trimming cost V 4 bases and J 7 bases, with 14 bases left between them. This chain's CDR3 is CASSRGQTDGELFF. CDR3 nucleotides: TGTGCCAGCAGCCGAGGACAGACCGACGGGGAGCTGTTTTTT.

The genes are TRBV9 and TRBJ1-1; no reliable D call. Per the germline V gene, CDR1 is SGDLS and CDR2 is YYNGEE. The CDR3 is made up of 13 amino acids. Trimming took 0 bases from V and 7 from J, leaving 10 bases between them. CDR3 sequence (DNA): TGTGCCAGCAGCGTAGGTAATAGAGGTGAAGCTTTCTTT. This sequence encodes CASSVGNRGEAFF. The variable domain in full, with the rest retrieved from reference TRBV9 and TRBJ1-1, is DSGVTQTPKHLITATGQRVTLRCSPRSGDLSVYWYQQSLDQGLQFLIQYYNGEERAKGNILERFSAQQFPDLHSELNLSSLELGDSALYFCASSVGNRGEAFFGQGTRLTVV.

The V and J genes are TRBV4-1 and TRBJ2-7; a weak D match, TRBD1 (6 bases). The CDR3 has 15 residues. Trimming stripped 1 base from V and 3 bases from J, with 13 bases between. CDR1 and CDR2 (germline): MGHRA, YSYEKL. CDR3: CASSQGDRSFYEQYF. CDR3 nucleotide sequence: TGCGCCAGCAGCCAAGGAGACAGGTCCTTCTACGAGCAGTACTTC.

CDR3 amino acids: CASSLALASSGELFF. CDR3 nucleotides: TGTGCCAGCAGCTTAGCGCTGGCCAGCTCCGGGGAGCTGTTTTTT. The V call is TRBV7-9, the J call TRBJ2-2; no clear D gene. Germline lookup yields CDR1 SEHNR and CDR2 FQNEAQ (reference sequence). There are 15 residues in the CDR3. Trimming pared 0 bases from V and 6 bases from J, leaving 11 bases between.

The chain links TRBV28 to TRBJ1-2; possible D gene TRBD1, 5 bases. The CDR3 consists of 11 residues. Looked up from germline, CDR1 is MDHEN and CDR2 is SYDVKM. V lost 9 bases, J lost 4 bases, and 9 bases lay in between. The chain's CDR3 is CASWGSYGYTF. The CDR3 DNA reads TGTGCCAGTTGGGGGTCCTATGGCTACACCTTC.

The chain combines TRBV9 with TRBJ2-7; 14 nucleotides match TRBD2. V was pared by 0 bases and J by 2 bases, with 10 bases of the junction left unmatched. The CDR3 sequence is 19 residues long. Germline V CDR1 and CDR2: SGDLS, YYNGEE. The CDR3 DNA reads TGTGCCAGCAGCGTAGGGACTAGCGGGAGGTGGGGGAGGACCTACGAGCAGTACTTC. Translated: CASSVGTSGRWGRTYEQYF.

The table lists this clone with a few counts. The J gene is TRBJ1-5, the V gene TRBV18; no clear D. The CDR3 loop spans 14 amino acids. V lost 4 bases and J 6 bases, leaving 13 bases between the germline ends. Per germline, CDR1 KGHSH and CDR2 LQKENI. In DNA form, the CDR3 reads TGTGCCAGCTCACTGGCTGGAGGCTCTCAGCCCCAGCATTTT. It yields the protein CASSLAGGSQPQHF.